This T cell receptor (beta chain) was profiled in a study of blood T cell repertoires in COVID-19. Study overall: Samples of COVID-19 (acute and convalescent) were obtained from the United States, Italy and Spain.

Assay used: immunoSEQ multiplex PCR; TCRdb lists only in-frame clones, some missing. Counted here are roughly 260,000 clones, about 87% occurring once; the ten biggest clones make up around 2.6%. The CDR3 is 16 residues long. Per the germline V gene, CDR1 is SGHRS and CDR2 is YFSETQ. Trimming cost V 0 bases and J 4 bases; bases outside gene matches: 7. Sequencing was performed on PBMCs or T cells enriched from blood (not recorded which). This sequence was found in a woman in her thirties with acute COVID-19. The rearrangement uses TRBV5-1 and TRBJ2-1; TRBD1 matches at 7 bases. CDR3 sequence reads: CASSLGAGGRYNEQFF. The CDR3 DNA is TGCGCCAGCAGCTTGGGCGCAGGGGGTAGGTACAATGAGCAGTTCTTC. Filled out from reference TRBV5-1 and TRBJ2-1, the complete variable domain reads KAGVTQTPRYLIKTRGQQVTLSCSPISGHRSVSWYQQTPGQGLQFLFEYFSETQRNKGNFPGRFSGRQFSNSRSEMNVSTLELGDSALYLCASSLGAGGRYNEQFFGPGTRLTVL.